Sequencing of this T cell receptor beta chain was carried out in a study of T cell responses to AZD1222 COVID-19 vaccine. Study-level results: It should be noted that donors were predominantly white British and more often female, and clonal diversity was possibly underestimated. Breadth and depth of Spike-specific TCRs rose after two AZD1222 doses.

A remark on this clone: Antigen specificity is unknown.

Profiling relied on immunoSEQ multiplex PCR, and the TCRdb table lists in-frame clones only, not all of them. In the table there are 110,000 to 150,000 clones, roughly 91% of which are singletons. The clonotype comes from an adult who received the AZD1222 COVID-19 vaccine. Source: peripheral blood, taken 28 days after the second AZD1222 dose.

The CDR3 coding sequence is TGTGCCAGCAGCTTGGAACCACGCTATGGCTACACCTTC. Encoded protein: CASSLEPRYGYTF. This rearrangement joins TRBV5-6 to TRBJ1-2; D is ambiguous. The CDR3 runs 13 residues. The V and J ends lost 0 bases and 4 bases respectively, with 7 bases between them. Germline V gene data show CDR1 as SGHDT and CDR2 as YYEEEE.